The sequence of this T cell receptor beta chain was determined in a study of T cell repertoires in cytomegalovirus infection. This clonotype occurred many times. Germline-derived CDR1 and CDR2 are MDHEN and SYDVKM. V was cut by 7 bases and J by 7 bases, with 17 bases left in between. The CDR3 spans 14 residues. In TCRdb, the reads were re-called with MiXCR into one record per CDR3 protein. The sample yields almost 300,000 distinct CDR3 sequences, about 9.2% seen once. The TCR was taken from a human donor in good health (CMV status not recorded). Some clones in this sample may be carry-over from other donors' samples. The chain combines TRBV28 with TRBJ2-1, with D tentatively TRBD1 or TRBD2 (6 bases each). The source material was PBMCs. CDR3 sequence reads: CASTWGAGKNEQFF. The CDR3 coding sequence is TGTGCCAGCACCTGGGGGGCAGGGAAAAATGAGCAGTTCTTC.